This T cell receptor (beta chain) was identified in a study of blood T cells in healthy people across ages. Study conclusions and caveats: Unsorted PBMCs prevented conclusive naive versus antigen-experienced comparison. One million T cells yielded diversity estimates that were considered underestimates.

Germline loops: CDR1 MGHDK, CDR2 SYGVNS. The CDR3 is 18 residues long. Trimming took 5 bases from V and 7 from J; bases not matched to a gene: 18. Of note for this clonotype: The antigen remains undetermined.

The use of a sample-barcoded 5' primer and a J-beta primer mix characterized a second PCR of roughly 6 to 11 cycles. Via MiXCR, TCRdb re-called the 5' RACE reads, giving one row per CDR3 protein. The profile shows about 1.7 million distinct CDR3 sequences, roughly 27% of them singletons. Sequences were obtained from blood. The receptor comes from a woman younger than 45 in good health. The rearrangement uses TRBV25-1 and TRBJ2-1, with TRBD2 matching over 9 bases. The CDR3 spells CASSPRPTRAGGANEQFF. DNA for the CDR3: TGTGCCAGCAGTCCTCGTCCTACTAGAGCGGGAGGTGCGAATGAGCAGTTCTTC.